What follows are 2 T cell receptor beta chains derived from one specimen sequenced in a study of blood T cell repertoires in COVID-19. Using immunoSEQ multiplex PCR, the repertoire was profiled, and TCRdb retains in-frame clones only, with some absent. The sample lists 200,000 or so clones, approximately 83% occurring once. The sequenced sample was peripheral blood. These receptors all come from a man aged 60 to 75 with acute or convalescent COVID-19.

This clone was picked up a small number of times. J is TRBJ1-2 and V is TRBV5-1; 9 bases agree with TRBD1. V was pared by 7 bases and J by 6 bases, with 22 bases of the junction left unmatched. Germline assignment: CDR1 SGHRS and CDR2 YFSETQ. The CDR3 loop spans 18 amino acids. The CDR3 loop is CASFPRESTGGARNGYTF. The CDR3 DNA reads TGCGCCAGCTTTCCCCGGGAGAGCACAGGGGGCGCCAGGAATGGCTACACCTTC.

This chain connects TRBV10-2 to TRBJ2-5; 8 positions match TRBD1. The CDR3 has 13 residues. Germline V CDR1 and CDR2: WSHSY, SAAADI. With V trimmed by 4 bases and J by 4 bases, 2 bases remained unmatched. The CDR3 DNA is TGCGCCAGCAGTGGGACAGGGAGAGAGACCCAGTACTTC. It specifies CASSGTGRETQYF.